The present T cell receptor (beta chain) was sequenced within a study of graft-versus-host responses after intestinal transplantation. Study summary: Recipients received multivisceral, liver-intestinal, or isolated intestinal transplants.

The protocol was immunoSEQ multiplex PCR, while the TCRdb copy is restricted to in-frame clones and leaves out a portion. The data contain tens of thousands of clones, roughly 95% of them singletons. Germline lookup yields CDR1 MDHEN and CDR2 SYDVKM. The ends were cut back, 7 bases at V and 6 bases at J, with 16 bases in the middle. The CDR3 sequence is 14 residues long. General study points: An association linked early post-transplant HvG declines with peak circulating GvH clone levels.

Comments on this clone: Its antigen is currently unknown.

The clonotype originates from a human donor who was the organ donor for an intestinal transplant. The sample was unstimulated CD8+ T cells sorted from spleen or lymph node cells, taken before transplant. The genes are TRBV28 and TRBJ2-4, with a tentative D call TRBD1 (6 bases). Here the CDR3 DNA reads TGTGCCAGCAAGCTCCCGGGACAAGGAAACATTCAGTACTTC. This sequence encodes CASKLPGQGNIQYF.